The 20 T cell receptor beta chains presented below share a single source sample, sequenced in a study of blood T cell repertoires in COVID-19. Data came from immunoSEQ multiplex PCR; TCRdb stores just in-frame clones and leaves some out. Of roughly 59,000 clones listed, approximately 82% are singletons. The sequencing input was peripheral blood. All receptors derive from a man aged 80 or over with acute or convalescent COVID-19.

This clone was seen only a few times. V and J are TRBV19 and TRBJ2-1; tentative D call: TRBD1 (5 bases). The CDR3 spans 12 residues. The germline V gene has CDR1 LNHDA and CDR2 SQIVND (reference sequence). Trimming cost V 7 bases and J 4 bases, with 8 bases left between them. CDR3 in amino acids: CASTDRYNEQFF. CDR3 nucleotides: TGTGCCAGTACCGACAGATACAATGAGCAGTTCTTC.

The gene calls are TRBV3-1 (or the pseudogene TRBV3-2) and TRBJ1-1; TRBD1 is a possible D gene (6 bases). Germline CDR1 reads LGHDT; CDR2 reads YNNKEL (reference sequence). Trimming took off 6 bases at V and 4 bases at J, with 18 bases between the two ends. CDR3 length: 15 amino acids. CDR3: CASSRNRASGTEAFF. In DNA form, the CDR3 reads TGTGCCAGCAGTCGGAACAGGGCCTCTGGCACTGAAGCTTTCTTT.

The J gene is TRBJ2-5, the V gene TRBV3-1 (or the pseudogene TRBV3-2); 13 positions agree with TRBD2. Germline CDR1 and CDR2: LGHDT and YNNKEL (reference sequence). The CDR3 extends over 18 amino acids. J lost 5 bases, V lost 0 bases, and 9 bases had no gene match. DNA of the CDR3: TGTGCCAGCAGCCAAGATTTTCAAGGACTAGCGGGAGTTGAGACCCAGTACTTC. This gives the protein CASSQDFQGLAGVETQYF.

About this clone itself: The sample contains more than one DNA sequence encoding this CDR3. This chain links TRBV10-3 with TRBJ1-1; D gene uncertain. Trimming removed 10 bases at V and 1 base at J, with 13 bases between. The CDR3 is 13 amino acids. Looked up from germline, CDR1 is ENHRY and CDR2 is SYGVKD. The DNA for the CDR3 is TGTGCCACCCTGTTAGGAGCGAACACTGAAGCTTTCTTT. Amino acid sequence: CATLLGANTEAFF.

This clone has just a few counts. The genes are TRBV10-3 and TRBJ1-5; no definite D call. Germline CDR1 and CDR2: ENHRY and SYGVKD. This CDR3 comprises 15 residues. V was pared by 3 bases and J by 0 bases, with 9 bases between. CDR3: CAISDGYSSNQPQHF. CDR3 nucleotide sequence: TGTGCCATCAGTGACGGATACAGTAGCAATCAGCCCCAGCATTTT.

J is TRBJ2-1 and V is TRBV7-2, with D tentatively TRBD2 (5 bases). The V end lost 6 bases, the J end lost 0 bases, and 9 bases lay between the germline ends. Germline loops: CDR1 SGHTA, CDR2 FQGNSA. The CDR3 is 14 residues long. The chain's CDR3 is CASSPGSSYNEQFF. The CDR3 bases are TGTGCCAGCAGTCCGGGGAGCTCCTACAATGAGCAGTTCTTC.

This sequence joins TRBV30 and TRBJ1-5; 11 nucleotides agree with TRBD1. This CDR3 has 16 residues. The trim removed 3 bases at V and 1 base at J, leaving 5 bases unmatched. Germline assignment: CDR1 GTSNPN and CDR2 SVGIG (reference sequence). The CDR3: CAWRPGQGGSNQPQHF. The CDR3 nucleotides are TGTGCCTGGAGGCCGGGACAGGGGGGGAGCAATCAGCCCCAGCATTTT. The whole variable domain, filled in from reference TRBV30 and TRBJ1-5, reads SQTIHQWPATLVQPVGSPLSLECTVEGTSNPNLYWYRQAAGRGLQLLFYSVGIGQISSEVPQNLSASRPQDRQFILSSKKLLLSDSGFYLCAWRPGQGGSNQPQHFGDGTRLSIL.

The count of this clone is one. This rearrangement joins TRBV4-1 to TRBJ1-2; 8 nucleotides agree with TRBD1. Trimming removed 4 bases from V and 10 bases from J; junction bases left unmatched: 11. CDR1 and CDR2 from the germline V gene are MGHRA and YSYEKL. CDR3 length equals 14 residues. The CDR3 here is CASSRDPGQDFYTF. Written as DNA, the CDR3 is TGCGCCAGCAGCCGAGATCCGGGACAGGATTTCTACACCTTC.

The chain uses TRBV19 and TRBJ2-2; TRBD2 might be the D (6 bases). Trimming removed 5 bases at V and 7 bases at J, with 17 bases between. The CDR3 runs 15 residues. The germline V gene encodes CDR1 LNHDA and CDR2 SQIVND (reference sequence). The CDR3 DNA reads as TGTGCCAGTAGTGTCCGGGAGACAAAAGACGGGGAGCTGTTTTTT. Protein: CASSVRETKDGELFF.

The chain carries TRBV19 and TRBJ2-2; 7 nucleotides agree with TRBD1. J gave up 3 bases and V 6 bases, and 7 bases lay outside the gene matches. The CDR3 is made up of 15 amino acids. Germline V CDR1 and CDR2: LNHDA, SQIVND (reference sequence). CDR3 sequence (DNA): TGTGCCAGTAGGTGGACAGGAGGTTACACCGGGGAGCTGTTTTTT. Translation gives CASRWTGGYTGELFF.

The chain joins TRBV24-1 to TRBJ2-5; TRBD1 matches at 7 bases. The CDR3 has 12 amino acids. Germline V gene sequence: CDR1 KGHDR, CDR2 SFDVKD. With 9 bases clipped from V and 5 bases from J, the junction kept 5 bases outside the gene matches. The CDR3: CATSDRVETQYF. CDR3 bases: TGTGCCACCTCTGACAGGGTGGAGACCCAGTACTTC.

This clone was counted once. The chain joins TRBV4-1 to TRBJ2-5, with TRBD2 identical over 13 bases. Gene TRBJ2-7 matches the end of the DNA better, so the J call may be wrong. This CDR3 has 16 residues. Per germline, CDR1 MGHRA and CDR2 YSYEKL. CDR3: CASSQRLAGGTYEQYF. Written as DNA, the CDR3 is TGCGCCAGCAGCCAAAGACTAGCGGGAGGAACCTACGAGCAGTACTTC.

The table lists this clone with a few counts. This chain connects TRBV11-2 to TRBJ1-6, with D uncertain. Trimming cost V 3 bases and J 7 bases, with 13 bases left between them. The germline V gene encodes CDR1 SGHAT and CDR2 FQNNGV. The CDR3 covers 15 residues. The CDR3 nucleotides are TGTGCCAGCAGCTTTACCCAACTAGGGAATTCACCCCTCCACTTT. Translating it yields CASSFTQLGNSPLHF.

This clone was observed a single time. The chain uses TRBV19 and TRBJ1-2, with 9 positions matching TRBD1. The V and J ends lost 6 bases and 6 bases, in that order; junction bases with no gene match: 5. The CDR3 extends over 13 amino acids. Germline V gene data show CDR1 as LNHDA and CDR2 as SQIVND (reference sequence). The CDR3 region has the DNA TGTGCCAGTAGAATCGGGACAGGGAATGGCTACACCTTC. This encodes CASRIGTGNGYTF.

The gene calls are TRBV6-5 and TRBJ2-2; TRBD1 aligns across 10 bases. The V segment lost 6 bases and the J segment 6 bases; nucleotides outside the gene matches: 7. Per germline, CDR1 MNHEY and CDR2 SVGAGI. This CDR3 spans 15 amino acids. The CDR3 DNA reads TGTGCCAGCAGAACCGGGACAGGGGATGCCGGGGAGCTGTTTTTT. Its translation is CASRTGTGDAGELFF.

This rearrangement joins TRBV24-1 to TRBJ2-7, with no clear D. The V end was cut by 6 bases, the J end by 4 bases, with 18 bases between. The CDR3 extends over 15 amino acids. Germline-derived CDR1 and CDR2 are KGHDR and SFDVKD. CDR3 loop: CATSPEQSDGYEQYF. The DNA of the CDR3 is TGTGCCACCAGTCCAGAACAGTCTGATGGATACGAGCAGTACTTC.

The chain has TRBV12-3 or TRBV12-4 and TRBJ1-1, with D tentatively TRBD1 (5 bases). Trimming stripped 6 bases from V and 4 bases from J, with 12 bases between. The CDR3 covers 13 residues. The CDR3 DNA reads TGTGCCAGCAGCCCACAGGTTTTCACTGAAGCTTTCTTT. Residues: CASSPQVFTEAFF.

The chain has TRBV27 and TRBJ1-6; TRBD1 matches at 11 bases. The V gene's germline CDR1 is MNHEY and CDR2 SMNVEV (reference sequence). This CDR3 region has 15 residues. Unmatched junction bases numbered 8, after V lost 7 bases and J lost 9 bases. The CDR3 bases are TGTGCCAGCACCTCGAGGGACAGGGGGTTTTCACCCCTCCACTTT. Translated: CASTSRDRGFSPLHF.

The CDR3 DNA is TGTGCCAGTAGTATAGAATACAGTCAGATGCCGAAACTGTTTTTT. Translation: CASSIEYSQMPKLFF. V usage is TRBV19 and J usage is TRBJ1-4, with D uncertain. The V gene's germline CDR1 is LNHDA and CDR2 SQIVND (reference sequence). The CDR3 contains 15 residues. Deletions cut 0 bases from V and 11 bases from J, with 16 bases between. The whole variable domain, filled in from reference TRBV19 and TRBJ1-4, reads DGGITQSPKYLFRKEGQNVTLSCEQNLNHDAMYWYRQDPGQGLRLIYYSQIVNDFQKGDIAEGYSVSREKKESFPLTVTSAQKNPTAFYLCASSIEYSQMPKLFFGSGTQLSVL.

This clone was picked up a small number of times. The rearrangement links TRBV11-2 to TRBJ2-5, with 9 bases matching TRBD2. Germline assignment: CDR1 SGHAT and CDR2 FQNNGV. CDR3 length: 13 amino acids. With V trimmed by 5 bases and J by 13 bases, 11 bases remained unmatched. The CDR3 region has the DNA TGTGCCAGCAGCCCTAAGACTAGCGGAGGAGGGTACTTC. Residues: CASSPKTSGGGYF.